This T cell receptor beta chain was recorded in a study of CD8+ T cells in alopecia areata. In the study overall: It was oral tofacitinib, at 5 to 10 mg twice daily, that treated patients received. Affected scalp percentage gauged treated patients' severity. Study findings and constraints: Lesional scalp displayed greater clonality than normal scalp, most notably in alopecia totalis/universalis.

Regarding treatment: oral pan-JAK inhibitor, 5-10 mg twice daily. It was cDNA, reverse transcribed from extracted RNA, that served as the sequencing template. Using immunoSEQ multiplex PCR, the repertoire was profiled, and TCRdb retains in-frame clones only, with some absent. Of about 300,000 clones listed, 55% to 70% are singletons. As concerns this clone: Its target is unknown.

The CDR3 runs to 12 residues. The V end was cut by 3 bases, the J end by 6 bases, with 8 bases between. The germline gives CDR1 GTSNPN, CDR2 SVGIG (reference sequence). This sequence joins TRBV30 and TRBJ2-2, with D perhaps TRBD2 (5 bases). The source of this sequence is a human donor with alopecia areata. This material consisted of CD4+ T cells sorted from blood, taken at week 24, from a patient treated with tofacitinib. The chain's CDR3 is CAWRRGSGELFF. The CDR3 DNA is TGTGCCTGGAGACGGGGATCCGGGGAGCTGTTTTTT.